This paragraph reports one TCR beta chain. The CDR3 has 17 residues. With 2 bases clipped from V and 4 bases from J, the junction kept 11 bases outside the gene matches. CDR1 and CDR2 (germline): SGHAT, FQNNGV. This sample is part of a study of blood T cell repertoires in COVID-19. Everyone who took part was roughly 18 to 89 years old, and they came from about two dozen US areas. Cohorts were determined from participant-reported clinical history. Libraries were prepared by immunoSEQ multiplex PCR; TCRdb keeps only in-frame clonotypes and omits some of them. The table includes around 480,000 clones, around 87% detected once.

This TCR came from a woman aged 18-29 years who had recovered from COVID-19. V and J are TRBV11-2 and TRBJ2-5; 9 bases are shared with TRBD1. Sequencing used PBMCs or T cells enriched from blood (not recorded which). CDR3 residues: CASSLNFGQGWGETQYF. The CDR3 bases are TGTGCCAGCAGCTTAAACTTCGGACAGGGGTGGGGAGAGACCCAGTACTTC.